The T cell receptor (beta chain) under discussion was sequenced for a study of blood T cell repertoires in COVID-19. For the study at large: Samples taken during acute and convalescent COVID-19 were collected in the United States, Italy and Spain. PBMCs, B-cell-depleted T cells, or T cells were the source of the cDNA or gDNA that made up the material.

The trim removed 4 bases at V and 9 bases at J, leaving 6 bases unmatched. Germline V gives CDR1 SGHTA, CDR2 FQGNSA. The CDR3 length is 14 residues. In the original workflow: Reference gene primer amplification in the assay estimated nucleated cell counts. Some clones are missing from TCRdb's copy, which holds only in-frame ones; the method was immunoSEQ multiplex PCR. That table furnishes V, J and clone size, whereas the DNA furnished D and trimming. The sample holds about 270,000 clones; 85% are singletons and the top ten take approximately 9.6%. Participant reports of clinical history set cohort assignment.

V and J are TRBV7-2 and TRBJ2-1; 10 nucleotides line up with TRBD2. This TCR was sampled from a woman in her fifties or sixties with acute COVID-19. Sequencing was carried out using PBMCs or T cells enriched from blood (not recorded which). The CDR3: CASSSTGTSVEQFF. CDR3 coding DNA: TGTGCCAGCAGCTCAACCGGGACTAGCGTTGAGCAGTTCTTC.